This TCR beta chain is from a study of shared clonotypes between healthy human individuals. Regarding the study as a whole: The generation probabilities recorded for non-shared clonotypes fell below those of clonotypes shared by all four donors. Sorted-subset samples were not fully sequenced, rarefaction indicated.

CDR3 length: 15 amino acids. About this clone itself: Its target is unknown.

Across several immunoSEQ plates, the genomic DNA of each subset was split evenly. Generated by immunoSEQ multiplex PCR, the TCRdb table keeps only in-frame clones and is missing some. The sample records about 2.3 million clones, roughly 90% being singletons. J is TRBJ2-3 and V is TRBV21-1; TRBD2 is the table's D call, not checked against the DNA. TRBV21-1 is a documented pseudogene. The sample consisted of naive CD4+ T cells from PBMCs. The subset is: CD45RA+ positively selected. This receptor was obtained from a man between 18 and 29 years old in good health. Some clones in this sample may be carry-over from other donors' samples. This CDR3 reads CASSIPPRRTDTQYF. CDR3 DNA sequence: TGTGCCAGCAGCATCCCTCCGCGGAGGACAGATACGCAGTATTTT.